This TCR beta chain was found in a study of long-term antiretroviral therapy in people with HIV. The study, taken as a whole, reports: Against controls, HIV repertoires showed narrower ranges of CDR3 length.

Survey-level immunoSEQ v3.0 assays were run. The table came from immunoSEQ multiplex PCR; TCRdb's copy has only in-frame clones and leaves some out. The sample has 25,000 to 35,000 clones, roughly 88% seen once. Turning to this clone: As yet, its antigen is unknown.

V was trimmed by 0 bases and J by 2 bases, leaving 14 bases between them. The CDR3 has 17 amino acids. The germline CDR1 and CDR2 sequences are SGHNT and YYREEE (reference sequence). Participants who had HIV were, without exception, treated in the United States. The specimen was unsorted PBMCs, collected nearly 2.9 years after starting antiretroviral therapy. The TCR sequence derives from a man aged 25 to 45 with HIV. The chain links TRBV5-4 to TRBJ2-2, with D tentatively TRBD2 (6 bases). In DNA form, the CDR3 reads TGTGCCAGCAGCTTGGCAATTCGGAGGGGAAACACCGGGGAGCTGTTTTTT. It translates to CASSLAIRRGNTGELFF.